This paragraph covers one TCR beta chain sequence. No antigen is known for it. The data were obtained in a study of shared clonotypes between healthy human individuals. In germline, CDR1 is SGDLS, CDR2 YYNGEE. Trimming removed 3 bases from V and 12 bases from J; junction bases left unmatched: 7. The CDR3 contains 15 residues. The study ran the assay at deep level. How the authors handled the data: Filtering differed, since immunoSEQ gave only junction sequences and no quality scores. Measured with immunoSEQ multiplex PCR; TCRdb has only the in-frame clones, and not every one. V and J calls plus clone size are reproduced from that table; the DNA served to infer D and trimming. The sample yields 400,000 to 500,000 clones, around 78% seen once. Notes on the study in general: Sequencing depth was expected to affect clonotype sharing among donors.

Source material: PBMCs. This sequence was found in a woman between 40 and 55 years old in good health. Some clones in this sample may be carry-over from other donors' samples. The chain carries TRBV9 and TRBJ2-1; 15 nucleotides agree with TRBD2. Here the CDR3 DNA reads TGTGCCAGCAGCGCCTGGACTAGCGGGAGGGTGGGGCAGTTCTTC. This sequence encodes CASSAWTSGRVGQFF.